These T cell receptor beta chains were read from a single sample in a study of beta chain features in type 1 diabetes. The method was immunoSEQ multiplex PCR; TCRdb's version includes in-frame clones alone and lacks a portion of them. The table records roughly 150,000 clones, less than 10% of them present only once. The sequenced sample consisted of central memory CD4+ T cells from blood. All receptors come from a man aged 18 to 30 with type 1 diabetes. The CDR3 runs from the conserved cysteine through the conserved F or W. The D gene is left open where the match is weak. Clone sizes are given selectively: once, few, many, or a class where the clone is expanded.

J gene | clone size | D gene | V gene | CDR3 DNA | CDR3 protein
TRBJ1-2 | few | TRBD1 | TRBV6-1 | TGTGCCAGCAGGAGGACAGGAACAGGAGGCTACACCTTC | CASRRTGTGGYTF
TRBJ2-4 | . | TRBD2 | TRBV5-4 | TGTGCCAGCAGCTTGGCCCAGCGGGATACAAACATTCAGTACTTC | CASSLAQRDTNIQYF
TRBJ1-4 | few | . | TRBV30 | TGTGCCTGGAGTGGGGCCGCAGGGGTTGGTGAAAAACTGTTTTTT | CAWSGAAGVGEKLFF
TRBJ2-5 | few | TRBD2 | TRBV7-9 | TGTGCCAGCAGCTTAGTACTAGCGGGCAAAGAGACCCAGTACTTC | CASSLVLAGKETQYF
TRBJ1-4 | . | TRBD1 | TRBV6-5 | TGTGCCAGCAGTAGGGACCGGACAGGGGTGCTGTTTTTT | CASSRDRTGVLFF
TRBJ2-3 | . | TRBD1 | TRBV5-4 | TGTGCCAGCAGTCTGGGACAGCAACCGACCCTGCAGTATTTT | CASSLGQQPTLQYF
TRBJ2-6 | few | . | TRBV6-5 | TGTGCCAGCAGCCATAGACAGACGCAGTCCAACGTCCTGACTTTC | CASSHRQTQSNVLTF
TRBJ1-3 | . | . | TRBV2 | TGTGCCAGCAGCCCCAACTCTGGAAACACCATATATTTT | CASSPNSGNTIYF
TRBJ2-5 | few | . | TRBV11-2 | TGTGCCAGCAGCTTAGGGAGCGGGTCCGAGACCCAGTACTTC | CASSLGSGSETQYF
TRBJ1-2 | . | TRBD1 | TRBV30 | TGTGCCTGGAGAAGGGCCCTTCCGGGACAGGGATTACCCAGACGCGCATCCAACTATGGCTACACCTTC | CAWRRALPGQGLPRRASNYGYTF
TRBJ2-7 | . | . | TRBV28 | TGTGCCAGCAGTTTCCCTCCCTTATCCTACGAGCAGTACTTC | CASSFPPLSYEQYF
TRBJ2-1 | . | TRBD1 | TRBV4-2 | TGTGCCAGCAGCCAAGATTTCGTAGGGGGCCTTGAGCAGTTCTTC | CASSQDFVGGLEQFF
TRBJ1-6 | few | . | TRBV30 | TGTGCCTGGGACGGGATAGGGAATTCACCCCTCCACTTT | CAWDGIGNSPLHF
TRBJ2-2 | few | TRBD1 | TRBV5-1 | TGCGCCAGCAGCTTCGGGACAGGGGTCACCGGGGAGCTGTTTTTT | CASSFGTGVTGELFF
TRBJ1-1 | few | . | TRBV30 | TGTGCCTGGAGTGCCCTCTCTATGAACACTGAAGCTTTCTTT | CAWSALSMNTEAFF
TRBJ2-2 | . | . | TRBV5-1 | TGCGCCAGCAGCCAGGACACCGGGGAGCTGTTTTTT | CASSQDTGELFF
TRBJ2-3 | few | TRBD2 | TRBV7-9 | TGTGCCAGCAGCTTAGTGTGGAGCGGGGGGGCAGGCGGGGCGCAGTATTTT | CASSLVWSGGAGGAQYF
TRBJ2-7 | few | TRBD2 | TRBV13 | TGTGCCAGCAGCCCATATTTCAGCGGGATCTCCTACGAGCAGTACTTC | CASSPYFSGISYEQYF
TRBJ2-2 | . | . | TRBV7-2 | TGTGCCAGCAGCTTTACTAGTTCCGGGGAGCTGTTTTTT | CASSFTSSGELFF
TRBJ1-1 | . | . | TRBV6-1 | TGTGCCAGCATTCTAACAGTCCTGAACACTGAAGCTTTCTTT | CASILTVLNTEAFF
TRBJ1-5 | many | TRBD1 | TRBV29-1 | TGCAGCGCAGGGGGTGAGGATCAGCCCCAGCATTTT | CSAGGEDQPQHF
TRBJ1-1 | few | TRBD1 | TRBV9 | TGTGCCAGCAGCGTAGAGACAGGGGCTTACACTGAAGCTTTCTTT | CASSVETGAYTEAFF
TRBJ2-7 | . | . | TRBV27 | TGTGCCAGCAGTTTAGGACTGAACTACGAGCAGTACTTC | CASSLGLNYEQYF
TRBJ2-1 | . | . | TRBV6-6 | TGTGCCAGCGAGGGAAACAATGAGCAGTTCTTC | CASEGNNEQFF
TRBJ2-7 | . | TRBD2 | TRBV10-1 | TGCGCCAGCAGCCTAGCGGGAGCTGGCGAGCAGTACTTC | CASSLAGAGEQYF
TRBJ2-1 | few | TRBD2 | TRBV27 | TGTGCCAGCAGTCCCCGGACTAGCGGGAGGGGAAATGAGCAGTTCTTC | CASSPRTSGRGNEQFF
TRBJ2-3 | many | . | TRBV4-2 | TGTGCCAGCAGCCAAGATCCCGGAGCGACCACTAGCACAGATACGCAGTATTTT | CASSQDPGATTSTDTQYF
TRBJ1-6 | few | . | TRBV4-3 | TGCGCCAGCAGCCAAGAAGGCCACGGGAATTCACCCCTCCACTTT | CASSQEGHGNSPLHF
TRBJ2-7 | . | . | TRBV30 | TGTGCCTCGATAGCGTCCTTGGGGTACGAGCAGTACTTC | CASIASLGYEQYF
TRBJ1-2 | few | TRBD1 | TRBV5-4 | TGTGCCAGCAGCCAAGGGGGGACAGGGAGTAATTATGGCTACACCTTC | CASSQGGTGSNYGYTF
TRBJ2-5 | . | . | TRBV9 | TGTGCCAGCAGCGTAGGTGGCAGCCAAGAGACCCAGTACTTC | CASSVGGSQETQYF
TRBJ2-3 | . | . | TRBV7-9 | TGTGCCAGCAACCTGAGGCTAGCCCGATCAGATACGCAGTATTTT | CASNLRLARSDTQYF
TRBJ1-5 | few | TRBD1 | TRBV7-2 | TGTGCCAGCAGTCAACAGGGGGTTCAGCCCCAGCATTTT | CASSQQGVQPQHF
TRBJ2-1 | few | TRBD2 | TRBV5-1 | TGCGCCAGCAGCTTTGGGACTAGCGGGGGGCCGTGGAATGAGCAGTTCTTC | CASSFGTSGGPWNEQFF
TRBJ2-7 | . | TRBD2 | TRBV5-4 | TGTGCCAGCAGCTCGACTAGCTCCCACTACGAGCAGTACTTC | CASSSTSSHYEQYF
TRBJ2-5 | few | TRBD2 | TRBV6-6 | TGTGCCTCTGGAGCGGGGGGGGAGACCCAGTACTTC | CASGAGGETQYF
TRBJ2-2 | . | . | TRBV4-3 | TGCGCCAGCAGCCAAGATAGGGGGATAAACACCGGGGAGCTGTTTTTT | CASSQDRGINTGELFF
TRBJ2-2 | . | . | TRBV6-5 | TGTGCCAGCAGCCCACTAGGCACCGGGGAGCTGTTTTTT | CASSPLGTGELFF
TRBJ2-7 | few | . | TRBV4-3 | TGCGCCAGCAGCCAAGACATCTCCTACGAGCAGTACTTC | CASSQDISYEQYF
TRBJ1-5 | . | . | TRBV28 | TGTGCCAGCAGTACAGGCCTCAATCAGCCCCAGCATTTT | CASSTGLNQPQHF
TRBJ2-6 | few | TRBD1 | TRBV11-2 | TGTGCCAGCAGCTTAGAAGTGACAGGGTACTCTGGGGCCAACGTCCTGACTTTC | CASSLEVTGYSGANVLTF
TRBJ2-5 | . | TRBD2 | TRBV5-1 | TGCGCCAGCAGCGTTGTGACTAGCGGGAAGGAGACCCAGTACTTC | CASSVVTSGKETQYF
TRBJ2-1 | few | TRBD1 | TRBV18 | TGTGCCAGCTCACCGGGACAGGGCAATGAGCAGTTCTTC | CASSPGQGNEQFF
TRBJ2-5 | . | . | TRBV7-6 | TGTGCCAGCAGCTTCGCAGGGGGGTTCCAAGAGACCCAGTACTTC | CASSFAGGFQETQYF
TRBJ2-6 | few | . | TRBV29-1 | TGCAGCGTCGCCGAGCAGCGCTCTGGGGCCAACGTCCTGACTTTC | CSVAEQRSGANVLTF
TRBJ2-3 | . | . | TRBV5-4 | TGTGCCAGCAGCCTCCCCGGACTGGGGACGCAGTATTTT | CASSLPGLGTQYF
TRBJ2-1 | few | TRBD2 | TRBV5-1 | TGCGCCAGCAGCTCTAGCGGGAGGGACCCGGATGAGCAGTTCTTC | CASSSSGRDPDEQFF
TRBJ2-7 | few | TRBD2 | TRBV5-6 | TGTGCCAGCAGCCCCTACGAGGGAGGGGTCGAGCAGTACTTC | CASSPYEGGVEQYF
TRBJ1-3 | few | . | TRBV15 | TGTGCCACCAGCAGAGACAGGTCCTCTGGAAACACCATATATTTT | CATSRDRSSGNTIYF
TRBJ2-2 | many | . | TRBV7-9 | TGTGCCAGCAGCTTAGAAGCGGAGCTGTTTTTT | CASSLEAELFF
TRBJ1-2 | few | TRBD1 | TRBV10-3 | TGTGCCACAAAACGGACAGGGCAAAATGGCTACACCTTC | CATKRTGQNGYTF
TRBJ2-5 | . | . | TRBV10-3 | TGTGCCATCAAATGGGACAACCAAGAGACCCAGTACTTC | CAIKWDNQETQYF
TRBJ2-3 | . | . | TRBV29-1 | TGCAGCGTTGAAGGGGCAGAACGAACAGATACGCAGTATTTT | CSVEGAERTDTQYF
TRBJ2-5 | few | . | TRBV30 | TGTGCCTGGAGTGTACAGGTCAGGGCCGCTACCCAGTACTTC | CAWSVQVRAATQYF
TRBJ2-5 | few | TRBD2 | TRBV9 | TGTGCCAGCAGCGTTTTAGCGGGGGGGCAGGAGACCCAGTACTTC | CASSVLAGGQETQYF
TRBJ2-3 | . | . | TRBV5-6 | TGTGCCAGCAGGGGCACTAGCACAGATACGCAGTATTTT | CASRGTSTDTQYF
TRBJ2-2 | . | TRBD2 | TRBV30 | TGTGCCTGGGGACTAGCGGGGGGGCCCGGGGAGCTGTTTTTT | CAWGLAGGPGELFF
TRBJ2-5 | . | . | TRBV5-1 | TGCGCCAGCGGACCCGGGGGCCAAGAGACCCAGTACTTC | CASGPGGQETQYF
TRBJ1-6 | few | TRBD1 | TRBV2 | TGTGCCAGCAGGACAGGGGGGTCACCCCTCCACTTT | CASRTGGSPLHF